The 25 T cell receptor beta chains in this list originate from one sample, sequenced in a study of OX40 agonist ivuxolimab in advanced cancers. Profiling relied on immunoSEQ multiplex PCR, and the TCRdb table lists in-frame clones only, not all of them. The sample holds fewer than 25,000 clones, about 85% seen once. The sample was CD4+ or CD8+ T cells sorted from blood, taken in a trial of the OX40 agonist ivuxolimab. Source of these receptors: an adult with an advanced solid tumor such as melanoma, head and neck, liver or kidney cancer.

The chain links TRBV4-1 to TRBJ1-2; TRBD1 aligns across 7 bases. V was clipped by 3 bases and J by 4 bases; unmatched bases: 8. The CDR3 spans 15 residues. The germline gives CDR1 MGHRA, CDR2 YSYEKL. The chain's CDR3 is CASSHPDREIYGYTF. The CDR3 bases are TGCGCCAGCAGCCATCCCGACAGGGAGATCTATGGCTACACCTTC.

The genes are TRBV9 and TRBJ2-1, with 7 bases lining up with TRBD2. The CDR3 has 13 amino acids. V shed 2 bases and J 9 bases; nucleotides not matched to a gene: 5. Germline V gene lookup returns CDR1 SGDLS and CDR2 YYNGEE. The CDR3 bases are TGTGCCAGCAGCGTGGGGGGGACTACTGAGCAGTTCTTC. Encoded protein: CASSVGGTTEQFF.

The chain links TRBV7-2 to TRBJ2-1; D is ambiguous. The CDR3 runs 12 residues. Germline-derived CDR1 and CDR2 are SGHTA and FQGNSA. Trimming left V 1 base short and J 15 bases short, with 13 bases between. CDR3 in amino acids: CASSLDQRYAFF. As DNA, the CDR3 is TGTGCCAGCAGCTTAGACCAGCGTTACGCGTTCTTC.

J is TRBJ2-7 and V is TRBV6-6; 8 nucleotides align to TRBD2. The length of the CDR3 is 13 residues. V shed 7 bases and J 6 bases; nucleotides not matched to a gene: 8. The germline V gene has CDR1 MNHNY and CDR2 SVGAGI (reference sequence). The CDR3 region has the DNA TGTGCCAGCACCGCAGGGAGCGGGGGCGAGCAGTACTTC. It translates to CASTAGSGGEQYF.

The chain carries TRBV11-2 and TRBJ2-6, with TRBD1 identical over 8 bases. The CDR3 spans 19 residues. The ends lost 6 bases at V and 0 bases at J; junction bases unmatched: 13. CDR1 and CDR2 from the germline V gene are SGHAT and FQNNGV. The CDR3 protein is CASSQMEDRDLSGANVLTF. The CDR3 coding sequence is TGTGCCAGCAGTCAAATGGAGGACAGGGACCTCTCTGGGGCCAACGTCCTGACTTTC. The variable domain in full, with the rest retrieved from reference TRBV11-2 and TRBJ2-6, is EAGVAQSPRYKIIEKRQSVAFWCNPISGHATLYWYQQILGQGPKLLIQFQNNGVVDDSQLPKDRFSAERLKGVDSTLKIQPAKLEDSAVYLCASSQMEDRDLSGANVLTFGAGSRLTVL.

V and J are TRBV2 and TRBJ1-5, with D maybe TRBD1 (5 bases). CDR1 SNHLY and CDR2 FYNNEI come from the germline V gene. With 3 bases removed from V and 4 bases from J, the gap between germline ends came to 10 bases. CDR3 length equals 14 residues. The CDR3 coding sequence is TGTGCCAGCAGTGATTATTCAGGGAATCAGCCCCAGCATTTT. It translates to CASSDYSGNQPQHF.

This chain uses TRBV25-1 with TRBJ2-1, with 10 bases lining up with TRBD2. Germline V lookup: CDR1 MGHDK, CDR2 SYGVNS. The length of the CDR3 is 16 residues. J gave up 9 bases and V 4 bases, and 12 bases lay outside the gene matches. CDR3 protein: CASSGLGTSGMGEQFF. In nucleotides, the CDR3 is TGTGCCAGCAGTGGTCTTGGAACTAGCGGGATGGGTGAGCAGTTCTTC.

As DNA, the CDR3 is TGTGCCAGCAGCAAGGACAGGGGGCTAGAAGCTTTCTTT. Its protein product is CASSKDRGLEAFF. The rearrangement joins TRBV11-3 to TRBJ1-1; 11 nucleotides match TRBD1. This CDR3 is 13 amino acids long. Germline CDR1 is SGHNT and CDR2 is YENEEA. V shed 5 bases, J shed 8 bases, and the junction held 4 bases outside the gene matches.

The rearrangement links TRBV4-3 to TRBJ2-7; D ambiguous. The CDR3 has 15 residues. Germline CDR1 is LGHNA and CDR2 is YSLEER. The V and J ends lost 0 bases and 1 base respectively, with 10 bases between them. In nucleotides, the CDR3 is TGCGCCAGCAGCCAAGAGGGCAGTAGGTCCTACGAGCAGTACTTC. Translating gives CASSQEGSRSYEQYF.

V is TRBV30 and J is TRBJ1-3; D might be TRBD1 (6 bases). The CDR3 covers 15 residues. Germline V CDR1 and CDR2: GTSNPN, SVGIG (reference sequence). The ends were cut back, 1 base at V and 0 bases at J, with 10 bases in the middle. For the CDR3, the DNA is TGTGCCTGGAGTGGGGGGACAAGCTCTGGAAACACCATATATTTT. This codes for CAWSGGTSSGNTIYF.

This chain joins TRBV6-5 and TRBJ1-2; unclear D gene. CDR3 size: 14 residues. Between the trimmed V and J ends, which lost 0 bases and 2 bases, there was a span of 7 bases. The V gene's germline CDR1 is MNHEY and CDR2 SVGAGI. CDR3 in amino acids: CASSYSAANYGYTF. CDR3 DNA: TGTGCCAGCAGTTACTCGGCCGCCAACTATGGCTACACCTTC.

This sequence joins TRBV11-3 and TRBJ2-3; TRBD2 matches 10 bases. This CDR3 comprises 17 residues. Trimming removed 5 bases from V and 0 bases from J; junction bases left unmatched: 8. Germline V gene lookup returns CDR1 SGHNT and CDR2 YENEEA. Here the CDR3 DNA reads TGTGCCAGCAGCCCTAGGACTAGCGGAGCTAGCACAGATACGCAGTATTTT. Protein product: CASSPRTSGASTDTQYF.

The gene calls are TRBV29-1 and TRBJ1-2; D unresolved. Germline lookup yields CDR1 SQVTM and CDR2 ANQGSEA. The CDR3 runs 13 residues. The V gene lost 4 bases and the J gene lost 6 bases, with 15 bases spanning the gap. The CDR3 bases are TGCAGCGTTGCATCCGGGGATATGAATGGCTACACCTTC. This codes for CSVASGDMNGYTF.

The chain carries TRBV5-1 and TRBJ1-2; 7 positions agree with TRBD1. CDR1 and CDR2 from the germline V gene are SGHRS and YFSETQ. This CDR3 contains 15 residues. J gave up 8 bases and V 0 bases, and 10 bases lay outside the gene matches. CDR3 amino acids: CASSLVGRQGEGYTF. For the CDR3, the DNA is TGCGCCAGCAGCTTGGTGGGCCGGCAGGGGGAGGGCTACACCTTC.

The table lists this clone with a count of one. V usage is TRBV30 and J usage is TRBJ1-5; no clear D. From germline, CDR1 is GTSNPN and CDR2 SVGIG (reference sequence). The CDR3 has 16 amino acids. Trimming removed 2 bases from V and 6 bases from J, with 20 bases in between. The CDR3 protein is CAWSLAGSGVRQPQHF. DNA of the CDR3: TGTGCCTGGAGTTTAGCAGGATCAGGCGTTCGTCAGCCCCAGCATTTT.

This clone was observed a handful of times. The rearrangement uses TRBV2 and TRBJ1-2; 10 positions agree with TRBD1. Germline-derived CDR1 and CDR2 are SNHLY and FYNNEI. This CDR3 contains 13 residues. V was clipped by 11 bases and J by 8 bases; unmatched bases: 11. The CDR3 reads CAGKSGTGAGYTF. CDR3 DNA sequence: TGTGCCGGGAAATCCGGGACAGGGGCCGGCTACACCTTC.

The chain recombines TRBV18 with TRBJ2-2, with 9 bases matching TRBD2. The germline V gene encodes CDR1 KGHSH and CDR2 LQKENI. J was trimmed by 6 bases and V by 1 base; bases with no gene match: 6. This CDR3 has 16 residues. The CDR3 DNA reads TGTGCCAGCTCACCACAAACTCTAGCGGGATCCGGGGAGCTGTTTTTT. This encodes CASSPQTLAGSGELFF.

The chain has TRBV7-9 and TRBJ1-4; 8 bases agree with TRBD1. After removal of 4 bases from V and 4 bases from J, the junction contained 5 bases not matched to a gene. The length of the CDR3 is 15 residues. Germline loops: CDR1 SEHNR, CDR2 FQNEAQ (reference sequence). The CDR3 nucleotides read TGTGCCAGCAGCTCTGGACAGGGAAATAATGAAAAACTGTTTTTT. Protein: CASSSGQGNNEKLFF. Full variable domain (missing parts from reference TRBV7-9 and TRBJ1-4): DTGVSQNPRHKITKRGQNVTFRCDPISEHNRLYWYRQTLGQGPEFLTYFQNEAQLEKSRLLSDRFSAERPKGSFSTLEIQRTEQGDSAMYLCASSSGQGNNEKLFFGSGTQLSVL.

V and J are TRBV4-3 and TRBJ1-2, with D maybe TRBD1 (5 bases). Germline V gene data show CDR1 as LGHNA and CDR2 as YSLEER. This CDR3 contains 14 residues. Trimming cost V 4 bases and J 3 bases, with 12 bases left between them. The DNA for the CDR3 is TGCGCCAGCAGCCCGGCCAGGGCGGACTATGGCTACACCTTC. This sequence encodes CASSPARADYGYTF.

This rearrangement joins TRBV13 to TRBJ1-1, with D possibly matching TRBD1 (6 bases). Trimming removed 1 base from V and 4 bases from J, with 16 bases in between. Germline V gene lookup returns CDR1 PRHDT and CDR2 FYEKMQ (reference sequence). The CDR3 is 16 residues long. The CDR3: CASSLVAQGGFTEAFF. The CDR3, as DNA: TGTGCCAGCAGCTTAGTGGCACAGGGCGGATTCACTGAAGCTTTCTTT.

The chain employs TRBV7-3 and TRBJ2-1, with D tentatively TRBD1 (6 bases). CDR1 and CDR2 from the germline V gene are SGHTA and FQGTGA. There are 14 residues in the CDR3. The germline V and J ends were trimmed by 5 bases and 6 bases, with 14 bases remaining between them. In nucleotides, the CDR3 is TGTGCCAGCAGCGGGGCAGGGGCCCTCAATGAGCAGTTCTTC. Residues: CASSGAGALNEQFF.

V usage is TRBV19 and J usage is TRBJ1-3; D gene uncertain. V lost 6 bases and J 0 bases, leaving 15 bases between the germline ends. The germline CDR1 and CDR2 sequences are LNHDA and SQIVND (reference sequence). CDR3 length equals 16 residues. Here the CDR3 DNA reads TGTGCCAGTAGGGTACAGACGGGAGCCTCTGGAAACACCATATATTTT. Protein product: CASRVQTGASGNTIYF.

The chain uses TRBV5-6 and TRBJ1-1; tentative D call: TRBD1 (5 bases). CDR1 and CDR2 from the germline V gene are SGHDT and YYEEEE. Trimming pared 5 bases from V and 5 bases from J, leaving 10 bases between. The CDR3 totals 12 residues. CDR3 bases: TGTGCCAGCAGAGTCGGGGGGACTGAAGCTTTCTTT. Translating it yields CASRVGGTEAFF.

V and J are TRBV30 and TRBJ2-1; 9 bases line up with TRBD1. Per the germline V gene, CDR1 is GTSNPN and CDR2 is SVGIG (reference sequence). The CDR3 sequence is 19 residues long. V trimming: 2 bases; J trimming: 5 bases; junction bases outside the gene matches: 19. The DNA for the CDR3 is TGTGCCTGGAGTCCGCCCCTTCCCCCGACAGGGGGACCCAACAATGAGCAGTTCTTC. As protein: CAWSPPLPPTGGPNNEQFF.

J is TRBJ2-5 and V is TRBV7-3; D may be TRBD1 or TRBD2 (6 bases each). The CDR3 has 13 amino acids. In germline, CDR1 is SGHTA, CDR2 FQGTGA. Trimming pared 4 bases from V and 8 bases from J, leaving 14 bases between. CDR3 sequence (DNA): TGTGCCAGCAGCTCTGACCAGGGGACTACCCAGTACTTC. This sequence encodes CASSSDQGTTQYF.